The 26 T cell receptor beta chains in this list originate from one sample, sequenced in a study of T-cell reconstitution after alpha-beta-depleted transplantation in children. Using unique molecular identifiers, the investigators prepared the TCRbeta library. TCRdb itself ran the PCR reads through MiXCR, one entry per CDR3 protein. The sample yields some 120,000 distinct CDR3 sequences, around 9.8% seen once. The sequenced sample was PBMCs, mostly from graft donor cells, obtained 180 days after TCRalphabeta/CD19-depleted stem cell transplant. The receptors were sampled from a girl under three years old who had a stem cell transplant for combined immunodeficiency, so the T cells may come from the graft donor.

This clonotype was recorded many times. The CDR3 loop reads CASSYVSSSYEQYF. Here the CDR3 DNA reads TGCGCCAGCAGCTACGTTAGTTCCTCCTACGAGCAGTACTTC. This chain links TRBV5-1 with TRBJ2-7; D uncertain. The CDR3 is made up of 14 amino acids. The V and J ends lost 3 bases and 0 bases respectively, with 10 bases between them. Germline V lookup: CDR1 SGHRS, CDR2 YFSETQ.

This clonotype appeared many times. The chain combines TRBV5-1 with TRBJ2-7; no clear D gene. Germline-derived CDR1 and CDR2 are SGHRS and YFSETQ. Deletions cut 0 bases from V and 0 bases from J, with 7 bases between. The length of the CDR3 is 14 residues. The CDR3 DNA reads as TGCGCCAGCAGCTTGGGACTTTCCTCCTACGAGCAGTACTTC. Its translation: CASSLGLSSYEQYF.

The V gene is TRBV3-1, the J gene TRBJ2-6; 11 bases agree with TRBD1. Germline trimming cut 4 bases from V and 0 bases from J; bases unmatched to any gene: 5. Germline-derived CDR1 and CDR2 are LGHDT and YNNKEL (reference sequence). This CDR3 has 18 amino acids. CDR3 loop: CASSRGQGAISGANVLTF. The CDR3 DNA sequence: TGTGCCAGCAGCCGTGGACAGGGGGCGATCTCTGGGGCCAACGTCCTGACTTTC.

The chain combines TRBV5-1 with TRBJ2-4; 8 positions match TRBD2. The length of the CDR3 is 17 residues. With V trimmed by 0 bases and J by 6 bases, 11 bases remained unmatched. CDR1 and CDR2 (germline): SGHRS, YFSETQ. The CDR3 region is CASSLVLAGPVANIQYF. The CDR3 region has the DNA TGCGCCAGCAGCTTGGTGTTAGCGGGACCGGTCGCAAACATTCAGTACTTC. The variable domain in full, with the rest retrieved from reference TRBV5-1 and TRBJ2-4, is KAGVTQTPRYLIKTRGQQVTLSCSPISGHRSVSWYQQTPGQGLQFLFEYFSETQRNKGNFPGRFSGRQFSNSRSEMNVSTLELGDSALYLCASSLVLAGPVANIQYFGAGTRLSVL.

At least ten counts were recorded for this clonotype. The CDR3 DNA sequence: TGTGCCAGCAGCCCGAGGACAGGGTACACCGGGGAGCTGTTTTTT. Translating it yields CASSPRTGYTGELFF. The V and J genes are TRBV9 and TRBJ2-2, with TRBD1 identical over 8 bases. CDR1 and CDR2 from the germline V gene are SGDLS and YYNGEE. V gave up 4 bases and J gave up 3 bases; unmatched junction bases: 5. This CDR3 comprises 15 residues.

This clonotype was detected a few times. The DNA of the CDR3 is TGCAGCGTTGTGGCTAGCGGGAGCACAGATACGCAGTATTTT. It encodes CSVVASGSTDTQYF. The rearrangement uses TRBV29-1 and TRBJ2-3, with TRBD2 matching 8 bases. The ends lost 4 bases at V and 0 bases at J; junction bases unmatched: 3. CDR3 length: 14 residues. Germline lookup yields CDR1 SQVTM and CDR2 ANQGSEA.

The V gene is TRBV20-1, the J gene TRBJ1-2; a weak D match, TRBD1 (5 bases). The CDR3 sequence is 11 residues long. Germline CDR1 and CDR2: DFQATT and SNEGSKA (reference sequence). The V end was cut by 5 bases, the J end by 8 bases, with 12 bases between. The CDR3: CSARDLVGYTF. The CDR3 DNA reads as TGCAGTGCTCGGGACCTTGTCGGCTACACCTTC.

This sequence joins TRBV3-1 and TRBJ1-6; 10 bases are a match to TRBD1. The CDR3 runs to 15 residues. The germline gives CDR1 LGHDT, CDR2 YNNKEL (reference sequence). V dropped 4 bases and J dropped 9; count of bases not matched to a gene: 6. The CDR3 protein is CASSPGTGVFSPLHF. For the CDR3, the DNA is TGTGCCAGCAGCCCCGGGACAGGGGTCTTTTCACCCCTCCACTTT.

The rearrangement links TRBV7-9 to TRBJ2-7; TRBD1 matches 7 bases. With 4 bases clipped from V and 3 bases from J, the junction kept 12 bases outside the gene matches. The germline V gene encodes CDR1 SEHNR and CDR2 FQNEAQ (reference sequence). The CDR3 extends over 16 amino acids. CDR3 bases: TGTGCCAGCAGCTCAAGCCGGGACAGTCACTTCTACGAGCAGTACTTC. This sequence encodes CASSSSRDSHFYEQYF.

This clonotype was seen many times. The chain carries TRBV5-1 and TRBJ1-5; D is undetermined. This CDR3 has 14 residues. Deletions cut 3 bases from V and 4 bases from J, with 11 bases between. Germline V gene lookup returns CDR1 SGHRS and CDR2 YFSETQ. CDR3 sequence reads: CASSWGGGNQPQHF. The CDR3 coding sequence is TGCGCCAGCAGCTGGGGTGGAGGGAATCAGCCCCAGCATTTT.

The CDR3: CSARGGGHGGTDTQYF. The CDR3 coding sequence is TGCAGTGCTAGAGGGGGCGGGCACGGGGGGACAGATACGCAGTATTTT. The gene calls are TRBV20-1 and TRBJ2-3; 7 nucleotides align to TRBD2. The CDR3 extends over 16 amino acids. With V trimmed by 1 base and J by 3 bases, 10 bases remained unmatched. CDR1 is DFQATT, CDR2 SNEGSKA, per germline (reference sequence).

Points on this clonotype: Since a much larger clone is just one base distant, this may be a read error. CDR3 in amino acids: CASTTGTGFTDTQYF. The CDR3 DNA is TGTGCCAGCACCACCGGGACAGGGTTCACAGATACGCAGTATTTT. The chain links TRBV3-1 to TRBJ2-3, with TRBD1 matching over 9 bases. V dropped 7 bases and J dropped 2; count of bases not matched to a gene: 7. CDR3 size: 15 residues. Germline V gives CDR1 LGHDT, CDR2 YNNKEL (reference sequence).

The chain carries TRBV12-3 or TRBV12-4 and TRBJ2-3, with D maybe TRBD1 (5 bases). This CDR3 contains 12 residues. V lost 5 bases and J 4 bases, leaving 7 bases between the germline ends. CDR3 in amino acids: CASSVGADTQYF. The CDR3 DNA reads TGTGCCAGCAGTGTAGGGGCAGATACGCAGTATTTT.

The chain is built from TRBV10-3 and TRBJ2-5; TRBD2 might be the D (5 bases). V was pared by 4 bases and J by 4 bases, with 7 bases between. The CDR3 runs 12 residues. Germline CDR1 and CDR2: ENHRY and SYGVKD. This CDR3 reads CAISVEGETQYF. DNA for the CDR3: TGTGCCATCAGTGTTGAGGGAGAGACCCAGTACTTC.

Only a few counts were recorded for this clonotype. V is TRBV12-3 or TRBV12-4 and J is TRBJ1-3, with D possibly being TRBD1 (5 bases). The CDR3 has 13 amino acids. The CDR3 protein is CGNGGLSGNTIYF. The DNA of the CDR3 is TGTGGGAACGGGGGTCTCTCTGGAAACACCATATATTTT.

This clonotype was recorded a few times. This chain connects TRBV6-1 to TRBJ2-7, with 9 bases aligning to TRBD1. Germline V lookup: CDR1 MNHNS, CDR2 SASEGT. V dropped 11 bases and J dropped 7; count of bases not matched to a gene: 12. This CDR3 comprises 13 residues. The CDR3 sequence is CACMEQGAREQYF. CDR3 bases: TGTGCCTGCATGGAACAGGGGGCCCGGGAGCAGTACTTC.

The chain links TRBV20-1 to TRBJ1-2, with D possibly being TRBD1 (5 bases). The germline V gene has CDR1 DFQATT and CDR2 SNEGSKA (reference sequence). Trimming cost V 3 bases and J 2 bases, with 10 bases left between them. The CDR3 is 13 amino acids. The CDR3 spells CSARGQQNYGYTF. DNA for the CDR3: TGCAGTGCTAGGGGGCAGCAAAACTATGGCTACACCTTC.

The V call is TRBV12-3 or TRBV12-4, the J call TRBJ2-6; D could derive from TRBD1 or TRBD2 (5 bases each). With 7 bases removed from V and 2 bases from J, the gap between germline ends came to 6 bases. CDR3 length: 13 residues. CDR3 sequence: CASTGPGANVLTF. The CDR3 region has the DNA TGTGCCAGCACGGGGCCTGGGGCCAACGTCCTGACTTTC.

This clonotype appeared many times. V gene TRBV29-1 combines with J gene TRBJ2-1, with 8 bases identical to TRBD2. CDR1 is SQVTM, CDR2 ANQGSEA, per germline. This CDR3 is built from 14 residues. The V segment lost 4 bases and the J segment 7 bases; nucleotides outside the gene matches: 9. The CDR3 loop is CSVGREGRVNEQFF. In nucleotides, the CDR3 is TGCAGCGTTGGCCGGGAGGGGAGGGTAAATGAGCAGTTCTTC.

This rearrangement joins TRBV5-1 to TRBJ2-5, with 7 bases identical to TRBD1. This CDR3 is built from 16 residues. V was pared by 0 bases and J by 0 bases, with 5 bases of the junction left unmatched. Germline loops: CDR1 SGHRS, CDR2 YFSETQ. Here the CDR3 DNA reads TGCGCCAGCAGCTTGGCCGACAGGGTCTACCAAGAGACCCAGTACTTC. It is translated as CASSLADRVYQETQYF.

This clonotype occurred a few times. The V call is TRBV5-5, the J call TRBJ1-5; maybe TRBD1 (5 bases). This CDR3 spans 14 amino acids. V dropped 3 bases and J dropped 2 bases, with 9 bases sitting between them. CDR1 and CDR2 (germline): SGHKS, YYEKEE (reference sequence). CDR3 bases: TGTGCCAGCAGCTGGGACTTGGGCAATCAGCCCCAGCATTTT. Translating it yields CASSWDLGNQPQHF.

Only a few counts were recorded for this clonotype. The chain has TRBV29-1 and TRBJ2-5; the D gene could be TRBD1 or TRBD2 (6 bases each). Germline lookup yields CDR1 SQVTM and CDR2 ANQGSEA. With 3 bases removed from V and 5 bases from J, the gap between germline ends came to 10 bases. The length of the CDR3 is 12 residues. DNA of the CDR3: TGCAGCGTTGACCGGGGGCTGGAGACCCAGTACTTC. Translation: CSVDRGLETQYF.

This chain connects TRBV5-6 to TRBJ2-1; D remains unclear. The CDR3 spans 16 residues. Trimming cost V 2 bases and J 7 bases, with 19 bases left between them. The V gene's germline CDR1 is SGHDT and CDR2 YYEEEE. The CDR3 nucleotides read TGTGCCAGCAGCTTCCGTTTCTTTGGGATTAGTAATGAGCAGTTCTTC. Translating it yields CASSFRFFGISNEQFF.

The J gene is TRBJ2-7, the V gene TRBV15, with 8 bases lining up with TRBD1. The length of the CDR3 is 16 residues. The germline V gene encodes CDR1 LNHNV and CDR2 YYDKDF (reference sequence). V gave up 3 bases and J gave up 0 bases; unmatched junction bases: 7. CDR3 in amino acids: CATSRVRTGSSYEQYF. In DNA form, the CDR3 reads TGTGCCACCAGCAGGGTGAGGACAGGGAGCTCCTACGAGCAGTACTTC.

The rearrangement links TRBV6-5 to TRBJ1-2; D call uncertain. The CDR3 consists of 17 residues. Deletions cut 2 bases from V and 4 bases from J, with 20 bases between. Germline V gene sequence: CDR1 MNHEY, CDR2 SVGAGI. The CDR3 DNA sequence: TGTGCCAGCAGTTACATAGCAGGACCGTCTGGAGGCTATGGCTACACCTTC. Amino acid sequence: CASSYIAGPSGGYGYTF.

The chain carries TRBV12-3 or TRBV12-4 and TRBJ2-7; no firm D call. The CDR3 is 14 amino acids. V shed 2 bases and J shed 3 bases, with 11 bases lying between them. CDR3 sequence (DNA): TGTGCCAGCAGTTTAAGTGGGTCCCTCTACGAGCAGTACTTC. Its protein is CASSLSGSLYEQYF.